What follows is one TCR beta chain and its context. This clonotype has ten or more counts. Its antigen target is currently unknown. Per-nucleotide qualities are absent, and no much larger clonotype sits a single base away. Trimming at the junction amounts to 0 bases on V and 1 base on J, and the germline ends lie 15 bases apart. Via the germline V gene (reference sequence), CDR1 is SGHNT and CDR2 YYREEE. Spanning cysteine to phenylalanine, the CDR3 consists of 17 amino acids. The DNA shown is the 51-base CDR3, in frame from base 1. This sample stems from a study of naive and memory T cell subsets (dated 2017 in TCRdb). Turning to the overall study: An open-source, UMI-based TCR alpha and beta sequencing pipeline was applied to sorted naive and memory peripheral blood T cell subsets. IgG serology results and the functional CMV T cell responses were in complete agreement. RNA was DNase-treated and reverse transcribed with TCR constant-region primers, mostly using SuperScript III. Here is what the overall study found, with its caveats: A power law was followed by TCR abundance, with an exponent that differed between naive and memory subsets but was consistent across the three individuals. RNA-based TCR counts may be affected by expression changes linked to T cell activation and differentiation. The repertoire findings for the naive and memory subsets could not be validated, as no ground truth was available. A clonotype was defined as a single alpha or beta chain sequence rather than as a paired alpha/beta receptor. After error correction, only a single occurrence was seen for over 85% of naive TCR sequences, so much steeper abundance distributions were produced than in memory subsets. In both CD4 and CD8 cells, going from naive through CM, EM and EMRA, the Gini index went up while Shannon and inverse Simpson diversity went down.

From the second PCR step on, the TCR alpha and beta chain libraries were amplified in separate reactions. The CMV status of each donor was determined by measuring IFNgamma production from CD4+ T cells after fresh PBMCs had been stimulated overnight with CMV viral lysate. CD4 T cells were positively selected using Miltenyi beads, after which CD8 T cells were positively selected from the CD4-negative fraction. Cells were stained for CD3, CD4, CD8, CD45RA, CD27 and a live/dead dye and were sorted on a BD Aria II into four subsets based on CD45RA and CD27. Effector memory cells were sorted as CD45RA-CD27-, and EMRA cells as CD45RA+CD27-. A few healthy volunteers provided blood, and the blood of each volunteer was split into CD4 and CD8 T cells and then into four differentiation subsets. Roughly 120 ml of peripheral blood was taken from each donor, and PBMC were separated by density-gradient centrifugation on Ficoll-Paque PLUS. The sorted cells were lysed in RLT buffer, after which RNA was extracted using a Qiagen RNeasy kit and kept at -80 degrees C.

The library was obtained by UMI-ligation and nested PCR. An equimolar mix of two oligonucleotides covering both TRBC1 and TRBC2 was used as the beta constant-region primer. A single-stranded oligonucleotide bearing the SP2 primer plus a 12-nucleotide UMI was ligated onto the 3' end of the cDNA by T4 RNA ligase 1. The ligated cDNA went through four rounds of PCR with nested alpha and beta constant-region primers together with the SP2 primer. Incubation of the ligation reaction lasted 20-24 hours at 16 degrees C. PCR2 was usually performed as a SYBR Green qPCR and halted at a preset threshold so that over-amplification would not occur. Apart from the first purification, every purification step used Agencourt AMPure XP magnetic beads. Library quantification was done by Qubit, followed by a TapeStation check on which the main peak was expected at around 650 bp. Pooled libraries were sequenced on an Illumina MiSeq using v2 2x251 paired-end kits, and typically roughly 0.85-2.3 million reads were obtained per sample. Each sample library was pooled at approximately 3.6 nM, and roughly 5-8% PhiX was included to improve cluster recognition. In the original analysis: Using tag matching that tolerated one base-pair mismatch, Decombinator assigned V and J genes to FASTQ reads that had been processed by Demultiplexor. UMIs were used by Collapsinator to correct both sequencing errors and frequency errors arising from PCR heterogeneity. CDR3Translator translated TCRs and extracted CDR3s from the conserved cysteine to the FGXG phenylalanine, flagging non-productive sequences. Gini, Shannon entropy and inverse Simpson indices were calculated on repertoires subsampled to equal numbers of UMI-defined TCRs. Power-law fits to clonotype abundance distributions were performed by maximum likelihood within the linear range. When run on a single naive CD8 sample, MIGEC and the pipeline yielded similar UMI counts, similar unique TCR numbers and similar clonal distributions. Repertoires were searched for around 7,000 CMV-associated CDR3 sequences compiled from VDJdb and a published dataset. TCRdb reanalyzed the raw reads on its own, using fastp at Q25 for trimming and MiXCR for clone calling, and kept in-frame beta chains. Rows merge per CDR3 protein into single entries with the most common DNA and genes. TCRdb's processing, not the study's, gives the V and J calls here. The sample table contains around 40,000 distinct CDR3 sequences; only one count was recorded for less than 15% of them. The ten largest account for around 20% of the sample.

This receptor was identified in a human donor in good health. Material: effector memory CD4+ T cells from blood. According to the study, the label for this sample's cell subset or site signals: effector memory, CD45RA- CD27-. The chain is assembled from TRBV5-4 and TRBJ2-3, with a tentative D gene TRBD2 over 6 matching bases. The DNA sequence reads TGTGCCAGCAGCTTGGGCCTCTCTAGCGTTGGCACAGATACGCAGTATTTT. Translated, it gives CASSLGLSSVGTDTQYF.